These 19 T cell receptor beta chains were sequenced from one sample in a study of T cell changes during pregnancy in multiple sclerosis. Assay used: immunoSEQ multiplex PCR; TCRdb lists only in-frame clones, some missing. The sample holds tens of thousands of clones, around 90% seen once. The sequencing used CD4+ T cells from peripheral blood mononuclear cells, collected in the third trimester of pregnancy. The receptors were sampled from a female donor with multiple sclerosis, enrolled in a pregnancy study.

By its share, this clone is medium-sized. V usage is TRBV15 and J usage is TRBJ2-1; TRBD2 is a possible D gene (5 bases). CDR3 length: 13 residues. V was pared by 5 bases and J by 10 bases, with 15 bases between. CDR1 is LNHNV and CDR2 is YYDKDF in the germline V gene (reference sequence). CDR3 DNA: TGTGCCACCAGCGGGCGCGGACTCGGGGAGCAGTTCTTC. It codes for CATSGRGLGEQFF.

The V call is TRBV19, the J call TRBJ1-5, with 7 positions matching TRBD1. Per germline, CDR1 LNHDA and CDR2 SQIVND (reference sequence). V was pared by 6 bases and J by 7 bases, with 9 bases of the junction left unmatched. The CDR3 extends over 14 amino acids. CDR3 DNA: TGTGCCAGTAGCACACGACAGGGCCGGCAGCCCCAGCATTTT. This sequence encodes CASSTRQGRQPQHF.

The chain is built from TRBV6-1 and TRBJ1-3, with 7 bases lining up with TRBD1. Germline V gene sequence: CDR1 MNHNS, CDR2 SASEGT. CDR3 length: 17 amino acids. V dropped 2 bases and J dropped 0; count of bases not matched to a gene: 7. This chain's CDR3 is CASSERGQSSSGNTIYF. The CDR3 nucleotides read TGTGCCAGCAGTGAAAGGGGACAGTCGAGCTCTGGAAACACCATATATTTT.

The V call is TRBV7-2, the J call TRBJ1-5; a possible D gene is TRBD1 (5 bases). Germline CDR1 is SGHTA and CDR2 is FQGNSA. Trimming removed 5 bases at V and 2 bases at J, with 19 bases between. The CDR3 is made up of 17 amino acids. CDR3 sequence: CASSPTPRGFGNQPQHF. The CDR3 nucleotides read TGTGCCAGCAGCCCCACCCCCCGGGGGTTTGGCAATCAGCCCCAGCATTTT. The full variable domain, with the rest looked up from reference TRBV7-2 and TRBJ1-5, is GAGVSQSPSNKVTEKGKDVELRCDPISGHTALYWYRQSLGQGLEFLIYFQGNSAPDKSGLPSDRFSAERTGGSVSTLTIQRTQQEDSAVYLCASSPTPRGFGNQPQHFGDGTRLSIL.

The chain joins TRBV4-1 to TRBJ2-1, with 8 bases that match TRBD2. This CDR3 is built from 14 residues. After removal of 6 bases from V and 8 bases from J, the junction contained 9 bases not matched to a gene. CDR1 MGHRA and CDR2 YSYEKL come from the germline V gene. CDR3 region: CASSSPGGLYEQFF. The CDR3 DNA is TGCGCCAGCAGTAGCCCGGGGGGGCTCTATGAGCAGTTCTTC.

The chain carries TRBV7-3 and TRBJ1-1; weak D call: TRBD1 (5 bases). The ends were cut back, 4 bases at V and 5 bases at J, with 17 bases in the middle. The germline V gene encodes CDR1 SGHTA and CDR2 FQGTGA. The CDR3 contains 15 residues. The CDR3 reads CASSSDQGGRTEAFF. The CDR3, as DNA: TGTGCCAGCAGCTCGGACCAGGGAGGAAGGACTGAAGCTTTCTTT.

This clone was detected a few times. CDR3 residues: CASSLPGGENSPLHF. CDR3 DNA: TGTGCCAGCAGTCTCCCTGGGGGGGAAAATTCACCCCTCCACTTT. V gene TRBV2 combines with J gene TRBJ1-6; D is perhaps TRBD1 (5 bases). Per germline, CDR1 SNHLY and CDR2 FYNNEI. Trimming removed 5 bases from V and 7 bases from J, with 15 bases in between. The CDR3 is made up of 15 amino acids.

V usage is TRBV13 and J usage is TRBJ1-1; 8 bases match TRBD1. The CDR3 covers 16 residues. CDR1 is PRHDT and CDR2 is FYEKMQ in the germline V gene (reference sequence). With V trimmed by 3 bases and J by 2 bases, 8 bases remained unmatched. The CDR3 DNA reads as TGTGCCAGCAGCTTGGATTTGACAGGGGACAACACTGAAGCTTTCTTT. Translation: CASSLDLTGDNTEAFF.

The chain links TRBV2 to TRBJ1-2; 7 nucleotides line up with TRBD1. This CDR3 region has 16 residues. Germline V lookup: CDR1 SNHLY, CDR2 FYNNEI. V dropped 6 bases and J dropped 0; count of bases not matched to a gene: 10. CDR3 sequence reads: CASRGPRTGTNYGYTF. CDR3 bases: TGTGCCAGCAGGGGCCCCCGGACAGGCACTAACTATGGCTACACCTTC.

In nucleotides, the CDR3 is TGTGCCAGCAGCTTAGGTGACGGGGAAAGCTCCTACGAGCAGTACTTC. This sequence encodes CASSLGDGESSYEQYF. The chain recombines TRBV7-6 with TRBJ2-7, with D perhaps matching TRBD2 (5 bases). V lost 1 base, J lost 0 bases, and 13 bases lay in between. The CDR3 is 16 residues long. From germline, CDR1 is SGHVS and CDR2 FNYEAQ.

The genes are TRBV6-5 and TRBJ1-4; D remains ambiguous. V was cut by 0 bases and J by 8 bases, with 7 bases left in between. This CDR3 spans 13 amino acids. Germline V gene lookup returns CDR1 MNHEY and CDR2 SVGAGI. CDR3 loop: CASSYSSREKLFF. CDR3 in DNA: TGTGCCAGCAGTTACTCGAGCCGGGAAAAACTGTTTTTT.

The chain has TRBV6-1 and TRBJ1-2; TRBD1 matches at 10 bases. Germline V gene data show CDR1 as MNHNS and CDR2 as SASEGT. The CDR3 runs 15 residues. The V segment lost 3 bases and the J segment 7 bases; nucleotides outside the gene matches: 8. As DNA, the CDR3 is TGTGCCAGCAGTGAGTCCCGGGACAGGGGTGGTGGCTACACCTTC. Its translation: CASSESRDRGGGYTF.

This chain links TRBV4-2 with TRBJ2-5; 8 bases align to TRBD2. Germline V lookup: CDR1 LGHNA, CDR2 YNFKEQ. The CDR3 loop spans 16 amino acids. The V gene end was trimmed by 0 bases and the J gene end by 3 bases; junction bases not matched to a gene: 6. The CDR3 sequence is CASSQEERGPKETQYF. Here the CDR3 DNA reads TGTGCCAGCAGCCAAGAAGAGCGGGGGCCGAAAGAGACCCAGTACTTC.

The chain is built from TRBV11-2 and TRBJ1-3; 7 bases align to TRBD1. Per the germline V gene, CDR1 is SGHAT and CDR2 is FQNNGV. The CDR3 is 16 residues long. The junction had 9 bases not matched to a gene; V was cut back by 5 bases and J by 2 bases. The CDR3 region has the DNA TGTGCCAGCAGCGAACAGGGGTCCTTTGCTGGAAACACCATATATTTT. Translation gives CASSEQGSFAGNTIYF.

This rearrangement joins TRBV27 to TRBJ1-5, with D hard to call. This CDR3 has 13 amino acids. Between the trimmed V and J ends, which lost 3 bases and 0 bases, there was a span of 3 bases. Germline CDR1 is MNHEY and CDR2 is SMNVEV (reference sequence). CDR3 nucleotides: TGTGCCAGCAGTTTTAATAGCAATCAGCCCCAGCATTTT. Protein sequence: CASSFNSNQPQHF.

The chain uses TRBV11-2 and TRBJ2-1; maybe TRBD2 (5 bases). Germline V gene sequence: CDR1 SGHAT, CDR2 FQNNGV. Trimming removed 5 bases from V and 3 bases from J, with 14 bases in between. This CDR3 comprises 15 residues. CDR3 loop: CASSPGSANYNEQFF. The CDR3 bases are TGTGCCAGCAGCCCAGGTAGCGCTAACTACAATGAGCAGTTCTTC.

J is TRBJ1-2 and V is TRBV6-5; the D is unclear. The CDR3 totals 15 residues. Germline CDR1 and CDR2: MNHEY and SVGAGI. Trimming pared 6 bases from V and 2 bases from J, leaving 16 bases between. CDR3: CASRSSGRPNYGYTF. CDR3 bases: TGTGCCAGCAGATCCTCGGGGAGGCCGAACTATGGCTACACCTTC.

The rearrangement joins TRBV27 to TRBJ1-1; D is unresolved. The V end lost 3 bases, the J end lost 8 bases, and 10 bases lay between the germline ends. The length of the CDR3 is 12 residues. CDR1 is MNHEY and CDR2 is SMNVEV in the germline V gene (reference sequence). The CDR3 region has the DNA TGTGCCAGCAGTTTTTTCTCAGGAGAAGCTTTCTTT. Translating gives CASSFFSGEAFF.

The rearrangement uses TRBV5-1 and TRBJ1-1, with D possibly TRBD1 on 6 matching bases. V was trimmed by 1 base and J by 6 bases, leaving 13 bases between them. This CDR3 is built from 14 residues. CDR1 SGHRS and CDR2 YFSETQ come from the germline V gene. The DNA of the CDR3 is TGCGCCAGCAGCTTGCCAGGGGAATCAGCTGAAGCTTTCTTT. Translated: CASSLPGESAEAFF.